This T cell receptor (beta chain) was captured in a study of T-cell reconstitution after alpha-beta-depleted transplantation in children. This sample's TCRbeta library carried unique molecular identifier barcodes. TCRdb re-derived calls from the PCR reads in MiXCR, one entry per CDR3 protein. The sample yields over 550,000 distinct CDR3 sequences, under 12% seen once. Comments on this clonotype: A much larger clonotype is one base distant, so this may be a read error.

The sequence was collected from a human donor who donated a stem cell graft to a child with acute myeloid leukemia. The sample consisted of PBMCs from the stem cell graft donor, taken from the stem cell graft.

In DNA, the CDR3 is TGTGCCAGCAGTGCGTACCAAGAGACCCAGTACTTC. Amino acids: CASSAYQETQYF. This chain uses TRBV27 with TRBJ2-5, with unresolved D. V lost 5 bases, J lost 0 bases, and 4 bases lay in between. Germline V gene sequence: CDR1 MNHEY, CDR2 SMNVEV (reference sequence). This CDR3 spans 12 amino acids.